The rows below give T cell receptor beta chains drawn from one sample of a study of patients and donors after allogeneic stem cell transplantation. TCRdb re-derived calls from the RT-PCR reads in MiXCR, one entry per CDR3 protein. The sample has about a million distinct CDR3 sequences, 15% to 20% seen once. The specimen was blood, either unsorted or a sorted T cell fraction (not recorded which). These receptors were collected from a human donor who was either an allogeneic HSCT recipient or a stem cell or donor lymphocyte infusion donor (not recorded which). It is not recorded whose cells these are; they may come from a transplant donor. Each CDR3 is given with its conserved first and last residue. The D gene is left open where the match is weak. A row's size may be missing; if present it is once, few, many or a size class.

J gene: TRBJ2-2
clone size: NA
D gene: NA
V gene: TRBV6-1
CDR3 DNA: TGTGCCAGCACCCCTAAAAACGGGGCTTCAACCGGGGAGCTGTTTTTT
CDR3 protein: CASTPKNGASTGELFF

J gene: TRBJ2-3
clone size: few
D gene: TRBD2
V gene: TRBV20-1
CDR3 DNA: TGCAGTGCTAGTCGGGCTAGCGGGGCTTGGGGGACGCAGTATTTT
CDR3 protein: CSASRASGAWGTQYF

J gene: TRBJ2-5
clone size: NA
D gene: NA
V gene: TRBV20-1
CDR3 DNA: TGCAGTGCTAAACGGGCGCCACAAGAGACCCAGTACTTC
CDR3 protein: CSAKRAPQETQYF

J gene: TRBJ2-5
clone size: NA
D gene: NA
V gene: TRBV5-1
CDR3 DNA: TGCGCCAGCAGCTTGGGGTCGACTTCGAGGCAAGAGACCCAGTACTTC
CDR3 protein: CASSLGSTSRQETQYF

J gene: TRBJ1-3
clone size: few
D gene: NA
V gene: TRBV20-1
CDR3 DNA: TGCAGTGCGCTACCTAATATGAATGAAAACACCATATATTTT
CDR3 protein: CSALPNMNENTIYF

J gene: TRBJ2-4
clone size: many
D gene: TRBD1
V gene: TRBV9
CDR3 DNA: TGTGCCAGCAGCCCGGGACAGGGGGGACACATTCAGTACTTC
CDR3 protein: CASSPGQGGHIQYF

J gene: TRBJ1-2
clone size: few
D gene: NA
V gene: TRBV20-1
CDR3 DNA: TGCAGTGCTCCTAGGGGGAAGTATGGCTACACCTTC
CDR3 protein: CSAPRGKYGYTF

J gene: TRBJ1-3
clone size: NA
D gene: NA
V gene: TRBV5-5
CDR3 DNA: TGTGCCAGCAGAAACGACAGCTCTGGAAACACCATATATTTT
CDR3 protein: CASRNDSSGNTIYF

J gene: TRBJ1-2
clone size: few
D gene: NA
V gene: TRBV5-5
CDR3 DNA: TGTGCCAGCAGCTGGGACGGCACCTATGGCTACACCTTC
CDR3 protein: CASSWDGTYGYTF

J gene: TRBJ2-3
clone size: NA
D gene: NA
V gene: TRBV4-1
CDR3 DNA: TGCGCCAGCAGCCAAGCCCCGACAGGCGAAGCTTTTTTAGATACGCAGTATTTT
CDR3 protein: CASSQAPTGEAFLDTQYF

J gene: TRBJ1-2
clone size: NA
D gene: NA
V gene: TRBV6-5
CDR3 DNA: TGTGCCAGCAGTTTGGTACCAGTCTATGGCTACACCTTC
CDR3 protein: CASSLVPVYGYTF

J gene: TRBJ1-1
clone size: NA
D gene: NA
V gene: TRBV27
CDR3 DNA: TGTGCCAGCAGTTCTAGCGTGGGGATGAACACTGAAGCTTTCTTT
CDR3 protein: CASSSSVGMNTEAFF

J gene: TRBJ2-7
clone size: NA
D gene: TRBD1
V gene: TRBV20-1
CDR3 DNA: TGCAGTGCTAGACCCGGGACAGGGATCCCCTACGAGCAGTACTTC
CDR3 protein: CSARPGTGIPYEQYF

J gene: TRBJ1-2
clone size: NA
D gene: NA
V gene: TRBV2
CDR3 DNA: TGTGCCAGGTGGTGGGCTCCCTTGGGCTACACCTTC
CDR3 protein: CARWWAPLGYTF

J gene: TRBJ2-7
clone size: few
D gene: NA
V gene: TRBV20-1
CDR3 DNA: TGCAGTGCTGTGAAACAGGCAGGCTCCTACGAGCAGTACTTC
CDR3 protein: CSAVKQAGSYEQYF

J gene: TRBJ1-5
clone size: NA
D gene: NA
V gene: TRBV7-6
CDR3 DNA: TGTGCCAGCAGCTTAGGCCAGAGTGCGGGGGGCCATCAGTCCCAGCATTTT
CDR3 protein: CASSLGQSAGGHQSQHF

J gene: TRBJ2-7
clone size: few
D gene: NA
V gene: TRBV3-1
CDR3 DNA: TGTGCCAGCAGCCAGAGGCAGGGGAACTACGAGCAGTACTTC
CDR3 protein: CASSQRQGNYEQYF

J gene: TRBJ2-7
clone size: NA
D gene: TRBD2
V gene: TRBV27
CDR3 DNA: TGTGCCAGCAGTGGGCATAGCGGGAGGTACCCCTACGAGCAGTACTTC
CDR3 protein: CASSGHSGRYPYEQYF

J gene: TRBJ1-2
clone size: NA
D gene: NA
V gene: TRBV4-1
CDR3 DNA: TGCGCCAGCAGCCCTGACAGGATCCATGGCTACACCTTC
CDR3 protein: CASSPDRIHGYTF

J gene: TRBJ1-6
clone size: few
D gene: TRBD1
V gene: TRBV6-1
CDR3 DNA: TGTGCCAGCAGTATACAGGGGGGCGGGGGGTATAATTCACCCCTCCACTTT
CDR3 protein: CASSIQGGGGYNSPLHF

J gene: TRBJ2-5
clone size: NA
D gene: TRBD2
V gene: TRBV7-2
CDR3 DNA: TGTGCCAGCAGCTTCAAGCGGGGGGGGTACCAAGAGACCCAGTACTTC
CDR3 protein: CASSFKRGGYQETQYF

J gene: TRBJ2-3
clone size: many
D gene: NA
V gene: TRBV5-1
CDR3 DNA: TGCGCCAGCAGCTTGGCCCACAGCACAGATACGCAGTATTTT
CDR3 protein: CASSLAHSTDTQYF

J gene: TRBJ1-6
clone size: few
D gene: NA
V gene: TRBV27
CDR3 DNA: TGTGCCAGCAGTGTGGGGGACCCTAATTCACCCCTCCACTTT
CDR3 protein: CASSVGDPNSPLHF

J gene: TRBJ2-3
clone size: NA
D gene: TRBD2
V gene: TRBV7-6
CDR3 DNA: TGTGCCAGCAGCGCTACTAGCGGGATGCGCACAGATACGCAGTATTTT
CDR3 protein: CASSATSGMRTDTQYF

J gene: TRBJ2-6
clone size: few
D gene: NA
V gene: TRBV10-3
CDR3 DNA: TGTGCCATCAGCGGCCAGGGTGGTGGGGCCAACGTCCTGACTTTC
CDR3 protein: CAISGQGGGANVLTF

J gene: TRBJ2-3
clone size: NA
D gene: NA
V gene: TRBV2
CDR3 DNA: TGTGCCAGCAGTGAACTCCCTTCTGGCGGGCGAGGCACAGATACGCAGTATTTT
CDR3 protein: CASSELPSGGRGTDTQYF

J gene: TRBJ2-2
clone size: few
D gene: TRBD1
V gene: TRBV5-1
CDR3 DNA: TGCGCCAGCAGCTTAGGGGACAGGCCAAACACCGGGGAGCTGTTTTTT
CDR3 protein: CASSLGDRPNTGELFF

J gene: TRBJ2-5
clone size: NA
D gene: NA
V gene: TRBV9
CDR3 DNA: TGTGCCAGCAGCGTAGGACCGGGCCGAGAGACCCAGTACTTC
CDR3 protein: CASSVGPGRETQYF

J gene: TRBJ2-1
clone size: few
D gene: TRBD2
V gene: TRBV6-2/TRBV6-3
CDR3 DNA: TGTGCCAGCAGTTACTCGGTCCCAGCGGGGGGGAGGTACAATGAGCAGTTCTTC
CDR3 protein: CASSYSVPAGGRYNEQFF

J gene: TRBJ2-5
clone size: NA
D gene: NA
V gene: TRBV5-1
CDR3 DNA: TGCGCCAGCTCGAGGGAGGACGAGACCCAGTACTTC
CDR3 protein: CASSREDETQYF

J gene: TRBJ1-4
clone size: NA
D gene: NA
V gene: TRBV4-1
CDR3 DNA: TGCGCCAGCAGCCAAGATAACAGGAGGGGTGAAAAACTGTTTTTT
CDR3 protein: CASSQDNRRGEKLFF

J gene: TRBJ2-4
clone size: few
D gene: TRBD2
V gene: TRBV4-3
CDR3 DNA: TGCGCCAGCAGCCAGCAAACTAGCGCCTTTCTAGCCAAAAACATTCAGTACTTC
CDR3 protein: CASSQQTSAFLAKNIQYF

J gene: TRBJ2-7
clone size: few
D gene: TRBD2
V gene: TRBV29-1
CDR3 DNA: TGCAGCGTCCCTCCTCAAAGACTAGCGGGGATGTCCTACGAGCAGTACTTC
CDR3 protein: CSVPPQRLAGMSYEQYF

J gene: TRBJ2-3
clone size: NA
D gene: NA
V gene: TRBV30
CDR3 DNA: TGTGCCTGGAGTGTGGCTAGCGACACAGATACGCAGTATTTT
CDR3 protein: CAWSVASDTDTQYF

J gene: TRBJ1-5
clone size: many
D gene: TRBD1
V gene: TRBV15
CDR3 DNA: TGTGCCACCAGCAGAGATGCACAGGGGACTAGCAATCAGCCCCAGCATTTT
CDR3 protein: CATSRDAQGTSNQPQHF

J gene: TRBJ2-3
clone size: few
D gene: TRBD1
V gene: TRBV18
CDR3 DNA: TGTGCCAGCTCACCACGGACAGGGGTGGCAGATACGCAGTATTTT
CDR3 protein: CASSPRTGVADTQYF

J gene: TRBJ1-1
clone size: many
D gene: NA
V gene: TRBV21-1
CDR3 DNA: TGTGCCAGCAGCGCTATACAGGGGGCGAGTGCGAAAGCTTTCTTT
CDR3 protein: CASSAIQGASAKAFF

J gene: TRBJ1-2
clone size: few
D gene: TRBD1
V gene: TRBV6-1
CDR3 DNA: TGTGCCAGCAGTACGTTGACAGGGCAGACCTATGGCTACACCTTC
CDR3 protein: CASSTLTGQTYGYTF

J gene: TRBJ1-1
clone size: NA
D gene: NA
V gene: TRBV27
CDR3 DNA: TGTGCCAGCAGTTTTGTTTGGGGGACAAACACTGAAGCTTTCTTT
CDR3 protein: CASSFVWGTNTEAFF

J gene: TRBJ1-1
clone size: NA
D gene: NA
V gene: TRBV10-3
CDR3 DNA: TGTGCCATCGGTCGGGAAGCTTACACTGAAGCTTTCTTT
CDR3 protein: CAIGREAYTEAFF

J gene: TRBJ1-5
clone size: NA
D gene: TRBD1
V gene: TRBV19
CDR3 DNA: TGTGCCAGTACCTACCGGGACAGCCCTATGGGGCCCCAGCATTTT
CDR3 protein: CASTYRDSPMGPQHF

J gene: TRBJ2-1
clone size: few
D gene: TRBD2
V gene: TRBV5-1
CDR3 DNA: TGCGCCAGCAGCTTGTTTAGCGGGGGACGTGGCAATGAGCAGTTCTTC
CDR3 protein: CASSLFSGGRGNEQFF

J gene: TRBJ2-5
clone size: many
D gene: NA
V gene: TRBV12-3/TRBV12-4
CDR3 DNA: TGTGCCAGCAGTCCACGGCAGCATCGGACCCAGTACTTC
CDR3 protein: CASSPRQHRTQYF

J gene: TRBJ2-1
clone size: NA
D gene: NA
V gene: TRBV29-1
CDR3 DNA: TGCAGCGTTGAAGGGCGGGGCCGCTACAATGAGCAGTTCTTC
CDR3 protein: CSVEGRGRYNEQFF

J gene: TRBJ2-7
clone size: NA
D gene: TRBD1
V gene: TRBV12-3/TRBV12-4
CDR3 DNA: TGTGCCAGCAGTCCCCCCCTCAGGGGGCCCAAATACGAGCAGTACTTC
CDR3 protein: CASSPPLRGPKYEQYF

J gene: TRBJ2-7
clone size: few
D gene: NA
V gene: TRBV7-3
CDR3 DNA: TGTGCCAGCAGCCCCGAGGGGGGGGATCTCTACGAGCAGTACTTC
CDR3 protein: CASSPEGGDLYEQYF

J gene: TRBJ1-2
clone size: NA
D gene: NA
V gene: TRBV12-3/TRBV12-4
CDR3 DNA: TGTGCCAGCAGCTCCCCGGGACATGATGGCTACACCTTC
CDR3 protein: CASSSPGHDGYTF

J gene: TRBJ1-5
clone size: few
D gene: TRBD1
V gene: TRBV10-3
CDR3 DNA: TGTGCCACCCTGACGGGACAGAGCAATCAGCCCCAGCATTTT
CDR3 protein: CATLTGQSNQPQHF